Listed here are 10 T cell receptor beta chains from one sample, sequenced in a study of response to subunit inactivated influenza vaccine. MiXCR was run by TCRdb on the RT-PCR reads, yielding one entry per CDR3 protein. The sample contains 610,000 or so distinct CDR3 sequences, around 15% of which appear only once. Sequencing used PBMCs from blood, obtained roughly 12 days after vaccination. These receptors were collected from a man aged 50-60 years who received an inactivated influenza vaccine.

V and J are TRBV5-1 and TRBJ2-3; 7 nucleotides line up with TRBD1. V lost 4 bases, J lost 2 bases, and 4 bases stayed unmatched. Germline CDR1 reads SGHRS; CDR2 reads YFSETQ. The CDR3 loop spans 14 amino acids. DNA for the CDR3: TGCGCCAGCAGCACAGGACAGGACACAGATACGCAGTATTTT. Translation gives CASSTGQDTDTQYF. The full variable domain, rest sourced from reference TRBV5-1 and TRBJ2-3, is KAGVTQTPRYLIKTRGQQVTLSCSPISGHRSVSWYQQTPGQGLQFLFEYFSETQRNKGNFPGRFSGRQFSNSRSEMNVSTLELGDSALYLCASSTGQDTDTQYFGPGTRLTVL.

This clonotype has only a few counts. The CDR3: CSARTSFITDTQYF. The DNA of the CDR3 is TGCAGTGCGAGGACTAGTTTCATCACAGATACGCAGTATTTT. V usage is TRBV20-1 and J usage is TRBJ2-3; 7 positions match TRBD2. V lost 6 bases and J lost 2; bases outside the gene matches: 8. Germline CDR1 is DFQATT and CDR2 is SNEGSKA (reference sequence). The CDR3 is made up of 14 amino acids.

The rearrangement joins TRBV28 to TRBJ2-7, with D hard to call. CDR1 and CDR2 from the germline V gene are MDHEN and SYDVKM. The length of the CDR3 is 11 residues. The V end was cut by 2 bases, the J end by 9 bases, with 8 bases between. CDR3 residues: CASSLRTGQYF. CDR3 bases: TGTGCCAGCAGTTTAAGGACGGGGCAGTACTTC.

This chain connects TRBV24-1 to TRBJ2-1; D unclear. CDR1 is KGHDR, CDR2 SFDVKD, per germline. This CDR3 has 16 residues. V lost 0 bases and J 3 bases, leaving 11 bases between the germline ends. CDR3 protein: CATSDLVRSDYNEQFF. The CDR3 DNA reads TGTGCCACCAGTGATTTGGTCAGGTCCGACTACAATGAGCAGTTCTTC.

The rearrangement uses TRBV5-1 and TRBJ2-1; TRBD1 matches 11 bases. V lost 6 bases and J lost 7; bases outside the gene matches: 12. The CDR3 is 16 amino acids. CDR1 is SGHRS, CDR2 YFSETQ, per germline. The CDR3 spells CASTGQGGSLANEQFF. The CDR3 DNA reads TGCGCCAGCACGGGACAGGGGGGATCTTTGGCTAATGAGCAGTTCTTC.

This clonotype was seen only a few times. The gene calls are TRBV20-1 and TRBJ2-3; TRBD2 agrees at 13 bases. Germline CDR1 reads DFQATT; CDR2 reads SNEGSKA (reference sequence). Trimming at V came to 2 bases and at J to 2 bases, leaving 4 bases not matched to a gene. The CDR3 covers 16 residues. The CDR3 bases are TGCAGTGCTAGACCTGGGACTAGCGGGACCACAGATACGCAGTATTTT. Protein product: CSARPGTSGTTDTQYF.

This chain links TRBV6-5 with TRBJ1-5, with a weak D call TRBD1 (5 bases). Deletions cut 6 bases from V and 1 base from J, with 13 bases between. The V gene's germline CDR1 is MNHEY and CDR2 SVGAGI. The CDR3 consists of 15 residues. In DNA, the CDR3 is TGTGCCAGCAGGGACTCAGGGTGGAGCAATCAGCCCCAGCATTTT. Translation: CASRDSGWSNQPQHF.

This clonotype was detected only a few times. V gene TRBV21-1 combines with J gene TRBJ2-5; the DNA was not used to check the table's D call, TRBD1. TRBV21-1 is classified as a pseudogene. CDR3 length equals 16 residues. CDR3: CASPPSLVGVQETQYF. CDR3 coding DNA: TGTGCCAGCCCCCCGTCACTAGTAGGGGTCCAAGAGACCCAGTACTTC.

This clonotype was counted many times. This sequence joins TRBV5-5 and TRBJ2-5, with D unresolved. The CDR3 loop spans 14 amino acids. The germline V gene has CDR1 SGHKS and CDR2 YYEKEE (reference sequence). V lost 0 bases to trimming and J lost 0 bases, with 6 bases between them. CDR3 sequence reads: CASSLGNNQETQYF. As DNA, the CDR3 is TGTGCCAGCAGCTTGGGCAACAACCAAGAGACCCAGTACTTC.

This clonotype was seen more than once but under ten times. The chain joins TRBV12-3 or TRBV12-4 to TRBJ2-2; 10 bases are shared with TRBD2. Unmatched junction bases numbered 8, after V lost 3 bases and J lost 13 bases. The CDR3 totals 14 residues. The CDR3 sequence: CASSLVAGGPLLFF. In DNA form, the CDR3 reads TGTGCCAGCAGTTTGGTAGCGGGGGGCCCCCTGCTGTTTTTT.